Described below is a single T cell receptor (beta chain) sequence and its context. The sample belongs to a study of T cell responses to AZD1222 COVID-19 vaccine. The germline V gene encodes CDR1 LGHNA and CDR2 YNFKEQ. V was cut by 0 bases and J by 4 bases, with 16 bases left in between. CDR3 size: 16 residues. The method was immunoSEQ multiplex PCR; TCRdb's version includes in-frame clones alone and lacks a portion of them. The sample has some 130,000 clones, roughly 91% seen once; the top ten hold roughly 0.98%. The sequences come from peripheral blood, collected 28 days after the second AZD1222 dose. The chain links TRBV4-2 to TRBJ2-7; TRBD2 is a possible D gene (6 bases). This sequence was found in an adult who received the AZD1222 COVID-19 vaccine. CDR3 residues: CASSQDYPGSSYEQYF. CDR3 nucleotide sequence: TGTGCCAGCAGCCAAGATTACCCCGGGAGTAGTTACGAGCAGTACTTC.